These 20 T cell receptor beta chains originate from one sample sequenced in a study of cytomegalovirus exposure and HLA in healthy donors. Assay: immunoSEQ multiplex PCR; the TCRdb copy retains only in-frame clones and omits some. The sample includes about 200,000 clones, roughly 85% of them seen just once. Sequenced material: PBMCs. The origin of the receptors is a woman between 18 and 30 years old in good health and CMV-seronegative.

As DNA, the CDR3 is TGTGCCAGCAGCTTTACCAGGACCCCGAACACTGAAGCTTTCTTT. Protein: CASSFTRTPNTEAFF. V usage is TRBV11-1 and J usage is TRBJ1-1; unclear D gene. Looked up from germline, CDR1 is SGHAT and CDR2 is FQDESV (reference sequence). Between the trimmed V and J ends, which lost 3 bases and 1 base, there was a span of 12 bases. The CDR3 contains 15 residues.

The chain uses TRBV7-2 and TRBJ2-3; D call uncertain. Germline CDR1 is SGHTA and CDR2 is FQGNSA. V lost 4 bases to trimming and J lost 1 base, with 9 bases between them. CDR3 length: 14 amino acids. CDR3 DNA sequence: TGTGCCAGCAGCTCTAACGAGGGCACAGATACGCAGTATTTT. It encodes CASSSNEGTDTQYF.

The chain combines TRBV10-3 with TRBJ2-1, with 11 bases matching TRBD2. Looked up from germline, CDR1 is ENHRY and CDR2 is SYGVKD. The junction had 4 bases not matched to a gene; V was cut back by 0 bases and J by 3 bases. The CDR3 runs 17 residues. The CDR3 is CAISESLTSGNYNEQFF. The DNA of the CDR3 is TGTGCCATCAGTGAGTCCTTGACTAGCGGGAACTACAATGAGCAGTTCTTC.

The chain is built from TRBV30 and TRBJ1-6, with a possible D match to TRBD1 (5 bases). V lost 3 bases and J lost 0, with 9 bases in between. The length of the CDR3 is 15 residues. Looked up from germline, CDR1 is GTSNPN and CDR2 is SVGIG (reference sequence). CDR3 loop: CAWRDKSSYNSPLHF. As DNA, the CDR3 is TGTGCCTGGAGGGACAAGAGCTCCTATAATTCACCCCTCCACTTT.

The genes are TRBV9 and TRBJ2-7; 7 bases align to TRBD1. This CDR3 contains 14 residues. Germline V gene data show CDR1 as SGDLS and CDR2 as YYNGEE. V was pared by 3 bases and J by 4 bases, with 7 bases of the junction left unmatched. The chain's CDR3 is CASSAPGQRYEQYF. The DNA of the CDR3 is TGTGCCAGCAGCGCCCCGGGACAGCGATACGAGCAGTACTTC.

J is TRBJ2-3 and V is TRBV5-4; TRBD2 matches 10 bases. Trimming removed 4 bases from V and 3 bases from J; junction bases left unmatched: 8. The germline V gene has CDR1 SGHNT and CDR2 YYREEE (reference sequence). This CDR3 spans 16 amino acids. For the CDR3, the DNA is TGTGCCAGCAGCGGAAGATCTAGCGGGAGAACAGATACGCAGTATTTT. This translates into CASSGRSSGRTDTQYF.

The V gene is TRBV28, the J gene TRBJ2-7; 13 nucleotides line up with TRBD2. With V trimmed by 8 bases and J by 6 bases, 10 bases remained unmatched. CDR1 is MDHEN, CDR2 SYDVKM, per germline. CDR3 length: 15 residues. The CDR3: CASVPGTSGIREQYF. As DNA, the CDR3 is TGTGCCAGCGTACCCGGGACTAGCGGGATCCGCGAGCAGTACTTC.

The chain joins TRBV29-1 to TRBJ2-1; 11 bases are a match to TRBD1. The CDR3 runs to 13 residues. Germline-derived CDR1 and CDR2 are SQVTM and ANQGSEA. After removal of 7 bases from V and 4 bases from J, the junction contained 3 bases not matched to a gene. The CDR3 bases are TGCAGCGCTGGGACAGGGGGGTACAATGAGCAGTTCTTC. Its protein product is CSAGTGGYNEQFF.

The V and J genes are TRBV18 and TRBJ2-7; TRBD1 matches 8 bases. Unmatched junction bases numbered 10, after V lost 3 bases and J lost 6 bases. Germline V gene sequence: CDR1 KGHSH, CDR2 LQKENI. The CDR3 runs 15 residues. CDR3 region: CASSPRQGNEGEQYF. For the CDR3, the DNA is TGTGCCAGCTCACCGCGACAGGGGAACGAGGGCGAGCAGTACTTC.

The chain has TRBV28 and TRBJ2-1, with 8 bases aligning to TRBD2. CDR1 MDHEN and CDR2 SYDVKM come from the germline V gene. V lost 6 bases and J lost 8; bases outside the gene matches: 12. The CDR3 consists of 15 residues. The CDR3 here is CASRDSGNRGDEQFF. Here the CDR3 DNA reads TGTGCCAGCAGGGATAGCGGGAACCGTGGCGATGAGCAGTTCTTC.

V and J are TRBV29-1 and TRBJ2-2; D unresolved. The germline V gene encodes CDR1 SQVTM and CDR2 ANQGSEA. The CDR3 spans 14 residues. The germline V and J ends were trimmed by 1 base and 1 base, with 7 bases remaining between them. The CDR3 sequence is CSVEATLNTGELFF. The CDR3 DNA is TGCAGCGTTGAAGCCACCCTGAACACCGGGGAGCTGTTTTTT.

The gene calls are TRBV7-5 and TRBJ2-1; whether TRBD1, the table's D call, matches the DNA was not checked. TRBV7-5 is given as a pseudogene. The CDR3 totals 18 residues. As DNA, the CDR3 is TGTGTCAGAAGCTTAGAGTCCCGCCGGGACAGGGCCTACAATGAGCAGTTCTTC. Its translation: CVRSLESRRDRAYNEQFF.

V is TRBV18 and J is TRBJ2-7, with 8 positions matching TRBD2. CDR3 length: 16 residues. V was clipped by 3 bases and J by 3 bases; unmatched bases: 10. Germline-derived CDR1 and CDR2 are KGHSH and LQKENI. CDR3 residues: CASSPLSGGEVYEQYF. The CDR3 coding sequence is TGTGCCAGCTCACCCCTGAGCGGGGGAGAGGTCTACGAGCAGTACTTC.

J is TRBJ2-7 and V is TRBV28; 7 bases line up with TRBD2. V was pared by 5 bases and J by 3 bases, with 7 bases of the junction left unmatched. CDR3 length equals 14 residues. The germline CDR1 and CDR2 sequences are MDHEN and SYDVKM. The CDR3 loop reads CASSRWGGVYEQYF. The CDR3 coding sequence is TGTGCCAGCAGTAGGTGGGGGGGAGTCTACGAGCAGTACTTC. Filled out from reference TRBV28 and TRBJ2-7, the complete variable domain reads DVKVTQSSRYLVKRTGEKVFLECVQDMDHENMFWYRQDPGLGLRLIYFSYDVKMKEKGDIPEGYSVSREKKERFSLILESASTNQTSMYLCASSRWGGVYEQYFGPGTRLTVT.

The gene calls are TRBV18 and TRBJ2-7; D gene unclear. This CDR3 comprises 12 residues. CDR1 and CDR2 (germline): KGHSH, LQKENI. Trimming took 2 bases from V and 3 from J, leaving 5 bases between them. This CDR3 is CASSPENYEQYF. As DNA, the CDR3 is TGTGCCAGCTCACCAGAAAACTACGAGCAGTACTTC.

The chain recombines TRBV6-1 with TRBJ2-7, with no clear D. V shed 0 bases and J shed 4 bases, with 7 bases lying between them. Germline V lookup: CDR1 MNHNS, CDR2 SASEGT. This CDR3 has 13 residues. CDR3 DNA: TGTGCCAGCAGTGAAGCGGCCGCTTACGAGCAGTACTTC. Protein product: CASSEAAAYEQYF.

This clone was found once. This chain joins TRBV19 and TRBJ2-7; 7 positions match TRBD1. This CDR3 comprises 15 residues. V lost 6 bases, J lost 0 bases, and 8 bases stayed unmatched. Germline V gives CDR1 LNHDA, CDR2 SQIVND (reference sequence). CDR3 nucleotides: TGTGCCAGTAGCCCGAGGGACAGCAGCTCCTACGAGCAGTACTTC. Its translation is CASSPRDSSSYEQYF.

CDR3 sequence (DNA): TGTGCCAGCAGCTTAAGCGACCAGGGCCCCTACGAGCAGTACTTC. This codes for CASSLSDQGPYEQYF. This chain links TRBV11-2 with TRBJ2-7; the D gene is possibly TRBD1 (5 bases). Germline-derived CDR1 and CDR2 are SGHAT and FQNNGV. The V end was cut by 2 bases, the J end by 2 bases, with 13 bases between. The CDR3 contains 15 residues.

The rearrangement uses TRBV15 and TRBJ1-1, with 9 bases that match TRBD1. This CDR3 contains 16 residues. The J segment lost 3 bases and the V segment lost 0 bases, leaving 5 bases of the junction unmatched. The germline gives CDR1 LNHNV, CDR2 YYDKDF (reference sequence). The CDR3 protein is CATSRDPGQGYTEAFF. CDR3 DNA: TGTGCCACCAGCAGAGATCCGGGACAGGGATACACTGAAGCTTTCTTT.

In regard to this clone: Its ends do not fully match the called genes, so a read error is possible. The chain links TRBV7-8 to TRBJ1-2, with D perhaps matching TRBD1 (5 bases). The CDR3 is 13 residues long. From germline, CDR1 is SGHVS and CDR2 FQNEAQ. The CDR3 loop reads CASSLGGRPREAF. The CDR3 bases are TGTGCCAGCAGCTTAGGGGGACGCCCGAGAGAGGCCTTC.